A single sample gave rise to the 13 T cell receptor beta chains below, sequenced in a study of blood T cell repertoires in COVID-19. Libraries were prepared by immunoSEQ multiplex PCR; TCRdb keeps only in-frame clonotypes and omits some of them. The sample includes under 300,000 clones, 70% to 90% seen only once; the top ten take 3%. Source material: peripheral blood. The source of these receptors is a woman aged 25 to 39 with active or convalescent COVID-19.

The chain carries TRBV14 and TRBJ1-2, with 8 bases lining up with TRBD1. The CDR3 length is 15 residues. V lost 3 bases and J lost 1; bases outside the gene matches: 4. Germline values: CDR1 SGHDN, CDR2 FVKESK. The CDR3 sequence: CASSQSGQGNYGYTF. The CDR3 coding sequence is TGTGCCAGCAGCCAGTCCGGACAGGGTAACTATGGCTACACCTTC.

This chain links TRBV7-2 with TRBJ1-1, with 8 bases lining up with TRBD1. Germline CDR1 reads SGHTA; CDR2 reads FQGNSA. The CDR3 is 16 residues long. Trimming removed 5 bases from V and 3 bases from J; junction bases left unmatched: 11. For the CDR3, the DNA is TGTGCCAGCAGCCCATATACAATGACAGGGGACACTGAAGCTTTCTTT. Translating gives CASSPYTMTGDTEAFF.

The chain links TRBV7-8 to TRBJ1-4; D is ambiguous. V was pared by 5 bases and J by 7 bases, with 20 bases between. CDR1 is SGHVS and CDR2 is FQNEAQ in the germline V gene. This CDR3 is 16 amino acids long. CDR3 sequence: CASSPPQRRRGEKLFF. The DNA for the CDR3 is TGTGCCAGCAGCCCCCCGCAGCGGAGGCGAGGTGAAAAACTGTTTTTT.

The J gene is TRBJ2-1, the V gene TRBV27; the D is unclear. The CDR3 loop spans 17 amino acids. The germline V gene has CDR1 MNHEY and CDR2 SMNVEV (reference sequence). Trimming shortened V by 6 bases and J by 0 bases, and 18 bases separated the two germline ends. CDR3 amino acids: CASSTRLWASSYNEQFF. The CDR3 bases are TGTGCCAGCAGCACCCGTTTATGGGCGAGCTCCTACAATGAGCAGTTCTTC.

The genes are TRBV7-3 and TRBJ2-1, with TRBD1 as a possible D gene (6 bases). CDR3 length equals 15 residues. The germline CDR1 and CDR2 sequences are SGHTA and FQGTGA. Trimming took 5 bases from V and 6 from J, leaving 17 bases between them. This CDR3 is CASSRGQGVGNEQFF. DNA for the CDR3: TGTGCCAGCAGCAGGGGACAAGGGGTGGGCAATGAGCAGTTCTTC.

This sequence joins TRBV5-8 and TRBJ1-5, with 10 positions matching TRBD1. J lost 7 bases, V lost 3 bases, and 7 bases had no gene match. Germline-derived CDR1 and CDR2 are SGHTS and YDEGEE. This CDR3 has 15 amino acids. CDR3 amino acids: CASSWGTGVIQPQHF. CDR3 coding DNA: TGTGCCAGCAGCTGGGGGACAGGGGTAATACAGCCCCAGCATTTT.

This clone was seen a single time. This chain links TRBV5-6 with TRBJ1-1, with 7 positions matching TRBD1. The germline gives CDR1 SGHDT, CDR2 YYEEEE. The V segment lost 3 bases and the J segment 0 bases; nucleotides outside the gene matches: 11. CDR3 length: 17 amino acids. CDR3: CASSYRGLAPMNTEAFF. The CDR3 DNA reads as TGTGCCAGCAGCTACAGGGGACTAGCACCTATGAACACTGAAGCTTTCTTT.

This clone was recorded once. The chain couples TRBV6-5 to TRBJ1-2, with 10 bases identical to TRBD1. The CDR3 runs to 15 residues. Per germline, CDR1 MNHEY and CDR2 SVGAGI. Germline trimming cut 1 base from V and 1 base from J; bases unmatched to any gene: 0. CDR3 residues: CASSYWDRGNYGYTF. CDR3 bases: TGTGCCAGCAGTTACTGGGACAGGGGTAACTATGGCTACACCTTC.

J is TRBJ1-3 and V is TRBV4-3; D unclear. V was shortened by 0 bases and J by 4 bases, with 10 bases between the two germline ends. Looked up from germline, CDR1 is LGHNA and CDR2 is YSLEER. This CDR3 has 15 amino acids. This chain's CDR3 is CASSQDSGYGNTIYF. CDR3 nucleotide sequence: TGCGCCAGCAGCCAAGATTCGGGGTACGGAAACACCATATATTTT.

This clone was counted between two and nine times. The V call is TRBV12-3 or TRBV12-4, the J call TRBJ1-4; 7 bases match TRBD1. CDR3 length: 13 residues. Trimming took 10 bases from V and 8 from J; bases not matched to a gene: 10. The CDR3 region has the DNA TGTGCCACCATGACAGGGAAAGGAGAAAAACTGTTTTTT. It encodes CATMTGKGEKLFF.

V gene TRBV5-4 combines with J gene TRBJ2-3; the match to TRBD2 covers 7 bases. The CDR3 contains 15 residues. The V segment lost 2 bases and the J segment 0 bases; nucleotides outside the gene matches: 3. Germline V gives CDR1 SGHNT, CDR2 YYREEE (reference sequence). In DNA form, the CDR3 reads TGTGCCAGCAGCTTAACAGCGGGGAGCACAGATACGCAGTATTTT. Translation gives CASSLTAGSTDTQYF.

This chain links TRBV19 with TRBJ1-2; 8 bases map to TRBD1. Per the germline V gene, CDR1 is LNHDA and CDR2 is SQIVND (reference sequence). The CDR3 runs to 13 residues. Trimming at V came to 6 bases and at J to 9 bases, leaving 9 bases not matched to a gene. CDR3 sequence: CASSYGQGFRYTF. The CDR3 region has the DNA TGTGCCAGTAGCTATGGACAGGGATTTCGCTACACCTTC.

This chain joins TRBV10-3 and TRBJ1-2; D may be TRBD1 (5 bases). Germline CDR1 and CDR2: ENHRY and SYGVKD. This CDR3 spans 12 amino acids. V lost 7 bases and J lost 8, with 14 bases in between. CDR3 nucleotide sequence: TGTGCCATCATGGCCCCCGGGGGAGGCTACACCTTC. Translating it yields CAIMAPGGGYTF.